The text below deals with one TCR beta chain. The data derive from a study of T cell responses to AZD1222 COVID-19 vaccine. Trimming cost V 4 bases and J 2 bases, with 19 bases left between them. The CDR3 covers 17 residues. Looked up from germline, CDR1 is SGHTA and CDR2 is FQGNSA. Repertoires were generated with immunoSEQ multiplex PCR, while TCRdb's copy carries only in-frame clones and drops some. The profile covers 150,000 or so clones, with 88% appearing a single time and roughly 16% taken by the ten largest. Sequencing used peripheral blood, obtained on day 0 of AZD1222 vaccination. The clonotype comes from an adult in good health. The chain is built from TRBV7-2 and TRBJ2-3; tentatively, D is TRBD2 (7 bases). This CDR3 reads CASSYLGGGRYTDTQYF. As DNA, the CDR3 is TGTGCCAGCAGCTACCTTGGGGGGGGCCGCTACACAGATACGCAGTATTTT.